The 29 T cell receptor beta chains given below trace back to one sample, sequenced in a study of OX40 agonist ivuxolimab in advanced cancers. The repertoire was sequenced with immunoSEQ multiplex PCR; TCRdb's copy has only in-frame clones and lacks some. The sample contains about 35,000 clones, roughly 80% of which appear only once. The starting material was CD4+ or CD8+ T cells sorted from blood, obtained in a trial of the OX40 agonist ivuxolimab. All receptors derive from an adult with an advanced solid tumor such as melanoma, head and neck, liver or kidney cancer.

This clone was counted a single time. The chain combines TRBV5-1 with TRBJ2-7, with D perhaps assigned TRBD1 or TRBD2 (5 bases each). The CDR3 runs to 14 residues. V lost 6 bases and J 0 bases, leaving 13 bases between the germline ends. Germline CDR1 is SGHRS and CDR2 is YFSETQ. The CDR3: CASNTGTYSYEQYF. The CDR3 DNA follows: TGCGCCAGCAATACCGGGACGTACTCCTACGAGCAGTACTTC. The full variable domain, its missing parts supplied by reference TRBV5-1 and TRBJ2-7, is KAGVTQTPRYLIKTRGQQVTLSCSPISGHRSVSWYQQTPGQGLQFLFEYFSETQRNKGNFPGRFSGRQFSNSRSEMNVSTLELGDSALYLCASNTGTYSYEQYFGPGTRLTVT.

The CDR3 loop is CASSPLPGLAGGPETQYF. The CDR3 nucleotides read TGTGCCAGCAGCCCTCTCCCAGGACTAGCGGGAGGTCCAGAGACCCAGTACTTC. The chain links TRBV14 to TRBJ2-5, with TRBD2 identical over 14 bases. V lost 4 bases to trimming and J lost 4 bases; unmatched junction nucleotides: 11. CDR1 and CDR2 (germline): SGHDN, FVKESK. This CDR3 has 18 residues.

The V call is TRBV7-2, the J call TRBJ2-1; 9 bases line up with TRBD1. Germline trimming cut 5 bases from V and 3 bases from J; bases unmatched to any gene: 5. The germline CDR1 and CDR2 sequences are SGHTA and FQGNSA. This CDR3 is 15 amino acids long. CDR3 amino acids: CASSLGQGRYNEQFF. For the CDR3, the DNA is TGTGCCAGCAGCCTGGGACAGGGTCGCTACAATGAGCAGTTCTTC.

A few counts support this clone. The rearrangement links TRBV9 to TRBJ2-5; D is unresolved. CDR3 length: 12 residues. CDR1 is SGDLS and CDR2 is YYNGEE in the germline V gene. V was pared by 4 bases and J by 3 bases, with 7 bases between. The DNA of the CDR3 is TGTGCCAGCAGCCCAGGAGAAGAGACCCAGTACTTC. This sequence encodes CASSPGEETQYF.

V gene TRBV5-1 combines with J gene TRBJ2-2, with D unclear. Trimming took off 2 bases at V and 0 bases at J, with 8 bases between the two ends. Per the germline V gene, CDR1 is SGHRS and CDR2 is YFSETQ. This CDR3 spans 15 amino acids. The CDR3 here is CASSFDVANTGELFF. In DNA form, the CDR3 reads TGCGCCAGCAGCTTCGATGTCGCGAACACCGGGGAGCTGTTTTTT.

The V gene is TRBV11-3, the J gene TRBJ2-1, with TRBD2 matching over 14 bases. The CDR3 is 16 residues long. Losses at the gene ends were 5 bases for V and 9 bases for J; bases not matched to a gene: 9. Germline V lookup: CDR1 SGHNT, CDR2 YENEEA. CDR3 sequence reads: CASSARLAGGPGEQFF. The CDR3 nucleotides read TGTGCCAGCAGCGCACGACTAGCGGGAGGGCCGGGTGAGCAGTTCTTC.

J is TRBJ2-3 and V is TRBV2, with a tentative D call TRBD1 (5 bases). This CDR3 has 12 amino acids. CDR1 is SNHLY, CDR2 FYNNEI, per germline. Trimming removed 7 bases at V and 0 bases at J, with 5 bases between. The CDR3 region has the DNA TGTGCCAGCAAGGGGAGCACAGATACGCAGTATTTT. Translating gives CASKGSTDTQYF.

The gene calls are TRBV30 and TRBJ1-2, with D unclear. The CDR3 sequence is 12 residues long. Trimming cost V 2 bases and J 4 bases, with 8 bases left between them. Per germline, CDR1 GTSNPN and CDR2 SVGIG (reference sequence). CDR3 in DNA: TGTGCCTGGAGTACTGAAGGCTATGGCTACACCTTC. Protein product: CAWSTEGYGYTF. Full variable domain (missing parts from reference TRBV30 and TRBJ1-2): SQTIHQWPATLVQPVGSPLSLECTVEGTSNPNLYWYRQAAGRGLQLLFYSVGIGQISSEVPQNLSASRPQDRQFILSSKKLLLSDSGFYLCAWSTEGYGYTFGSGTRLTVV.

The V and J genes are TRBV28 and TRBJ2-7; D may be TRBD2 (7 bases). Germline V gene lookup returns CDR1 MDHEN and CDR2 SYDVKM. Trimming shortened V by 6 bases and J by 0 bases, and 9 bases separated the two germline ends. The CDR3 extends over 13 amino acids. CDR3 bases: TGTGCCAGCAGGAGGGGGGGCTCCTACGAGCAGTACTTC. Translating gives CASRRGGSYEQYF. Full variable domain (missing parts from reference TRBV28 and TRBJ2-7): DVKVTQSSRYLVKRTGEKVFLECVQDMDHENMFWYRQDPGLGLRLIYFSYDVKMKEKGDIPEGYSVSREKKERFSLILESASTNQTSMYLCASRRGGSYEQYFGPGTRLTVT.

Of note for this clone: The sample has other DNA sequences that encode this CDR3 too. The J gene is TRBJ1-2, the V gene TRBV18, with 7 bases aligning to TRBD1. The CDR3 is made up of 15 amino acids. The germline gives CDR1 KGHSH, CDR2 LQKENI. With 2 bases clipped from V and 4 bases from J, the junction kept 7 bases outside the gene matches. The chain's CDR3 is CASSPYDRASYGYTF. CDR3 nucleotide sequence: TGTGCCAGCTCACCATACGACAGGGCGAGCTATGGCTACACCTTC.

The CDR3 loop is CASSPDGWRGNTIYF. The CDR3 DNA follows: TGTGCCAGCTCACCGGACGGGTGGCGAGGAAACACCATATATTTT. The chain uses TRBV18 and TRBJ1-3; D remains unclear. The V gene's germline CDR1 is KGHSH and CDR2 LQKENI. V dropped 3 bases and J dropped 4 bases, with 13 bases sitting between them. The CDR3 has 15 amino acids.

The chain couples TRBV6-1 to TRBJ1-2; D is unresolved. Trimming pared 7 bases from V and 8 bases from J, leaving 17 bases between. The CDR3 spans 13 residues. CDR1 and CDR2 (germline): MNHNS, SASEGT. Here the CDR3 DNA reads TGTGCCAGCACTATAGGACCGGACCGCGGCTACACCTTC. This codes for CASTIGPDRGYTF.

V and J are TRBV11-2 and TRBJ2-1; D tentatively fits TRBD1 or TRBD2 (5 bases each). The CDR3 sequence is 15 residues long. Per germline, CDR1 SGHAT and CDR2 FQNNGV. V was shortened by 6 bases and J by 0 bases, with 12 bases between the two germline ends. The CDR3 spells CASRRDGSSYNEQFF. The CDR3 DNA sequence: TGTGCCAGCAGAAGGGACGGTAGCTCCTACAATGAGCAGTTCTTC.

The rearrangement uses TRBV5-6 and TRBJ1-3, with a possible D match to TRBD1 (5 bases). Looked up from germline, CDR1 is SGHDT and CDR2 is YYEEEE. The CDR3 spans 13 residues. Trimming shortened V by 3 bases and J by 7 bases, and 11 bases separated the two germline ends. CDR3 protein: CASSSISGNTIYF. CDR3 DNA sequence: TGTGCCAGCAGCTCAATATCAGGGAACACCATATATTTT.

The chain uses TRBV5-6 and TRBJ2-3; no clear D. V shed 1 base and J shed 2 bases, with 14 bases lying between them. Germline V gives CDR1 SGHDT, CDR2 YYEEEE. The length of the CDR3 is 16 residues. Here the CDR3 reads CASSLQQARLTDTQYF. The CDR3 nucleotides read TGTGCCAGCAGCTTGCAGCAGGCGAGACTCACAGATACGCAGTATTTT.

V gene TRBV13 combines with J gene TRBJ2-3; 13 nucleotides align to TRBD2. This CDR3 has 15 amino acids. The germline V gene encodes CDR1 PRHDT and CDR2 FYEKMQ (reference sequence). V lost 3 bases, J lost 10 bases, and 7 bases stayed unmatched. CDR3: CASSFRTSGGVAQYF. CDR3 nucleotide sequence: TGTGCCAGCAGCTTCAGGACTAGCGGGGGCGTTGCGCAGTATTTT. The complete variable domain, with remaining parts taken from reference TRBV13 and TRBJ2-3, reads AAGVIQSPRHLIKEKRETATLKCYPIPRHDTVYWYQQGPGQDPQFLISFYEKMQSDKGSIPDRFSAQQFSDYHSELNMSSLELGDSALYFCASSFRTSGGVAQYFGPGTRLTVL.

The chain is built from TRBV7-9 and TRBJ1-1, with 12 bases aligning to TRBD1. The V gene end was trimmed by 6 bases and the J gene end by 3 bases; junction bases not matched to a gene: 14. Germline V gene data show CDR1 as SEHNR and CDR2 as FQNEAQ (reference sequence). There are 18 residues in the CDR3. The CDR3 loop reads CASRSMLGQGALDTEAFF. The CDR3 DNA reads TGTGCCAGCAGATCCATGTTGGGACAGGGGGCACTGGACACTGAAGCTTTCTTT.

V is TRBV28 and J is TRBJ2-3; the D is unclear. The germline CDR1 and CDR2 sequences are MDHEN and SYDVKM. Deletions cut 4 bases from V and 2 bases from J, with 10 bases between. CDR3 length: 14 amino acids. The CDR3 loop is CASSSEKPTDTQYF. CDR3 DNA sequence: TGTGCCAGCAGTTCCGAGAAACCCACAGATACGCAGTATTTT. Using reference TRBV28 and TRBJ2-3 for the parts outside the CDR3, the full variable domain is DVKVTQSSRYLVKRTGEKVFLECVQDMDHENMFWYRQDPGLGLRLIYFSYDVKMKEKGDIPEGYSVSREKKERFSLILESASTNQTSMYLCASSSEKPTDTQYFGPGTRLTVL.

The chain couples TRBV5-1 to TRBJ2-7, with 9 bases that match TRBD2. Losses at the gene ends were 3 bases for V and 1 base for J; bases not matched to a gene: 2. Germline values: CDR1 SGHRS, CDR2 YFSETQ. The CDR3 extends over 14 amino acids. For the CDR3, the DNA is TGCGCCAGCAGCTCGGGACTAGCTTCCTACGAGCAGTACTTC. Translation gives CASSSGLASYEQYF.

This rearrangement joins TRBV2 to TRBJ2-5; D is ambiguous. CDR3 length: 14 residues. V was shortened by 2 bases and J by 2 bases, with 9 bases between the two germline ends. Germline V lookup: CDR1 SNHLY, CDR2 FYNNEI. CDR3 DNA: TGTGCCAGCAGTGAAAGTGTCTCTCAAGAGACCCAGTACTTC. It codes for CASSESVSQETQYF.

This clone was found once. The chain uses TRBV6-5 and TRBJ2-7; 7 bases align to TRBD2. The CDR3 is 12 residues long. The V gene's germline CDR1 is MNHEY and CDR2 SVGAGI. With V trimmed by 4 bases and J by 7 bases, 4 bases remained unmatched. In DNA form, the CDR3 reads TGTGCCAGCAGTTCAAGGACTAGTGAGCAGTACTTC. Translated: CASSSRTSEQYF.

The rearrangement uses TRBV7-2 and TRBJ2-2; TRBD1 aligns across 8 bases. Germline CDR1 and CDR2: SGHTA and FQGNSA. With V trimmed by 4 bases and J by 6 bases, 4 bases remained unmatched. The CDR3 sequence is 14 residues long. CDR3 region: CASSSGGAAGELFF. CDR3 nucleotides: TGTGCCAGCAGCTCAGGGGGCGCGGCCGGGGAGCTGTTTTTT.

This sequence joins TRBV19 and TRBJ2-5; D assignment may be TRBD1 or TRBD2 (6 bases each). V lost 5 bases, J lost 5 bases, and 18 bases lay in between. CDR1 and CDR2 from the germline V gene are LNHDA and SQIVND (reference sequence). The CDR3 sequence is 15 residues long. CDR3 residues: CASSDRGKRGETQYF. The CDR3 region has the DNA TGTGCCAGTAGTGACCGGGGGAAGAGGGGGGAGACCCAGTACTTC.

This clone is medium-sized (0.01 to 0.1%). The V and J genes are TRBV18 and TRBJ1-2, with D unclear. Germline values: CDR1 KGHSH, CDR2 LQKENI. The CDR3 contains 15 residues. Trimming took off 2 bases at V and 5 bases at J, with 15 bases between the two ends. The CDR3 nucleotides are TGTGCCAGCTCACCAGAAGGGTATCCAATTTATGGCTACACCTTC. Protein product: CASSPEGYPIYGYTF.

The V and J genes are TRBV5-1 and TRBJ2-7, with D maybe TRBD1 (5 bases). CDR1 is SGHRS, CDR2 YFSETQ, per germline. V was shortened by 4 bases and J by 6 bases, with 17 bases between the two germline ends. This CDR3 contains 14 residues. CDR3 DNA: TGCGCCAGCAGCACCGGACAACCTACTGGCGAGCAGTACTTC. This codes for CASSTGQPTGEQYF.

V is TRBV10-3 and J is TRBJ1-2; no firm D call. Trimming stripped 4 bases from V and 8 bases from J, with 17 bases between. This CDR3 region has 14 residues. Germline lookup yields CDR1 ENHRY and CDR2 SYGVKD. CDR3 nucleotide sequence: TGTGCCATCAGTGCGGCAAAAGCAGGAGGGGGCTACACCTTC. Translated: CAISAAKAGGGYTF.

The V call is TRBV18, the J call TRBJ2-5, with 10 bases lining up with TRBD2. The germline gives CDR1 KGHSH, CDR2 LQKENI. V was pared by 3 bases and J by 2 bases, with 6 bases of the junction left unmatched. This CDR3 contains 16 residues. CDR3 region: CASSPRTSGLQETQYF. For the CDR3, the DNA is TGTGCCAGCTCACCCCGGACTAGCGGATTACAAGAGACCCAGTACTTC. The full variable domain, completed using reference TRBV18 and TRBJ2-5, is NAGVMQNPRHLVRRRGQEARLRCSPMKGHSHVYWYRQLPEEGLKFMVYLQKENIIDESGMPKERFSAEFPKEGPSILRIQQVVRGDSAAYFCASSPRTSGLQETQYFGPGTRLLVL.

This clone has just a few counts. The CDR3: CASRVGPGQLQETQYF. The CDR3 nucleotides read TGCGCCAGCAGGGTTGGACCGGGACAGCTTCAAGAGACCCAGTACTTC. This chain joins TRBV4-1 and TRBJ2-5; 7 bases align to TRBD1. Germline V gives CDR1 MGHRA, CDR2 YSYEKL. The ends lost 6 bases at V and 2 bases at J; junction bases unmatched: 12. The CDR3 consists of 16 residues.

By share, this clone ranks as medium-sized. V is TRBV27 and J is TRBJ2-1; D is perhaps TRBD1 (5 bases). V was trimmed by 5 bases and J by 7 bases, leaving 18 bases between them. Germline V gene data show CDR1 as MNHEY and CDR2 as SMNVEV (reference sequence). CDR3 length: 15 residues. The CDR3 loop reads CASSPTRQQANEQFF. CDR3 in DNA: TGTGCCAGCAGTCCAACCCGCCAACAGGCGAATGAGCAGTTCTTC.